This T cell receptor beta chain was recorded in a study of CD8 T cells in Susac syndrome. Study-wide results and limits: Susac-specific public clones numbered approximately 15 in total CD8+ repertoires (and about five in CD8+ TEMRA repertoires).

Trimming took 1 base from V and 6 from J, leaving 12 bases between them. The CDR3 spans 14 residues. From germline, CDR1 is SGHVS and CDR2 FQNEAQ. An amount of RNA that ranged from roughly 0.45 to 1 ug was reverse transcribed with random hexamers. One entry per CDR3 protein, called by TCRdb with MiXCR from the immunoSEQ multiplex PCR reads. This sample yields tens of thousands of distinct CDR3 sequences, of which 85% to 95% are seen a single time; approximately 0.47% belongs to the top ten. In blood CD8+ and CD4+ T cells, TCR beta underwent sequencing. In this sample, this clonotype turned up a few times. Its antigen is not identified.

The receptor was derived from a human donor with Susac syndrome. The V gene is TRBV7-8, the J gene TRBJ2-5, with D hard to call. Sequenced sample: CD8+ T cells from PBMCs. Here the CDR3 reads CASSLGGRWQTQYF. As DNA, the CDR3 is TGTGCCAGCAGCTTAGGTGGCCGTTGGCAGACCCAGTACTTC. Supplemented by reference TRBV7-8 and TRBJ2-5, the full variable domain reads GAGVSQSPRYKVAKRGQDVALRCDPISGHVSLFWYQQALGQGPEFLTYFQNEAQLDKSGLPSDRFFAERPEGSVSTLKIQRTQQEDSAVYLCASSLGGRWQTQYFGPGTRLLVL.